This T cell receptor (beta chain) comes out of a study of T cells in Graves' hyperthyroidism and ophthalmopathy. Authors of the study amplified TCR beta CDR3 regions from RNA transcripts. TCR CDR3 regions were first amplified by RT-PCR with HTBI primers. MiXCR, applied by TCRdb to the multiplex PCR reads, yields one record per CDR3 protein. The sample contains around 690,000 distinct CDR3 sequences, 17% of which appear only once. Trimming cost V 4 bases and J 4 bases, with 19 bases left between them. The germline V gene encodes CDR1 MNHEY and CDR2 SVGAGI. The CDR3 totals 16 residues. This clonotype was sampled from a man over 45 with Graves' hyperthyroidism. Sequencing used blood. The chain has TRBV6-5 and TRBJ1-1; D is possibly TRBD1 (5 bases). The CDR3 DNA reads as TGTGCCAGCAGTTCCCCCGCGAAGGGGCCTGTCACTGAAGCTTTCTTT. It yields the protein CASSSPAKGPVTEAFF.